This T cell receptor beta chain is from a study of human T cells and chemical hapten exposure. Time point reported: patch test 3, about 24 weeks after DPC sensitization. Treatment in this sample: therapeutic diphenylcyclopropenone sensitization with weekly scalp DPC. TCRdb re-analysed the RACE reads in MiXCR, keeping a single row per CDR3 protein. The table lists roughly 90,000 distinct CDR3 sequences, about a tenth of them singletons. The CDR3 has 17 amino acids. V is TRBV21-1 and J is TRBJ2-1; TRBD2 is the table's D call and was not checked against the DNA. TRBV21-1 is listed as a pseudogene. The sample consisted of whole blood, taken in connection with sensitization to the hapten diphenylcyclopropenone (DPC). This sequence originates from a woman under 40 with alopecia areata. Some clones in this sample may be carry-over from other donors' samples. CDR3 residues: CASSVPRDSRSYNEQFF. CDR3 bases: TGTGCCAGCAGCGTGCCCCGGGACTCGAGATCCTACAATGAGCAGTTCTTC.